This T cell receptor beta chain was found in a study of spatial heterogeneity in lung cancer. About the study: Donors were about 70 untreated early-stage non-small cell lung cancer patients. In the raw reads, each unique TCR and UMI combination was present more than ten times on average. Study results and limitations: Whereas they appeared in blood less at follow-up, ubiquitous expanded tumor TCRs appeared there more at resection.

The CDR3 consists of 14 residues. Trimming pared 1 base from V and 6 bases from J, leaving 14 bases between. In germline, CDR1 is SQVTM, CDR2 ANQGSEA. Sample time point: blood at routine non-recurrence follow-up after resection. No cell sorting; template was whole RNA from tumor, lung tissue or PBMC. This clonotype was seen at least ten times. What it binds is unknown. A single record per CDR3 protein comes from TCRdb applying MiXCR to the 5' RACE reads. The sample shows 42,000 or so distinct CDR3 sequences, about 10% of them seen only once. This clonotype originated in a female donor with early-stage non-small cell lung cancer. J is TRBJ2-3 and V is TRBV29-1; either TRBD1 or TRBD2 may supply D (5 bases each). The specimen was PBMCs, collected at follow-up. CDR3: CSVEGGTELDTQYF. The CDR3 DNA reads as TGCAGCGTTGAAGGGGGGACCGAACTGGATACGCAGTATTTT.